These T cell receptor beta chains were read from a single sample in a study of PD-L1 blockade in urothelial cancer. Sequencing used immunoSEQ multiplex PCR; TCRdb keeps in-frame clones, though not all of them. The table shows around 50,000 clones, with around 83% occurring only once. Here the sequenced sample was PBMCs, taken around atezolizumab (anti-PD-L1) treatment. The origin of the receptors is a middle-aged man with urothelial cancer. Both conserved end residues are part of each CDR3. The order of the fields is J gene, clone size, V gene, D gene, CDR3 protein, CDR3 DNA. A D gene is named only where the DNA matches it firmly. Some rows have no size entry. The others give once, few or many, or a class for an expanded clone.

TRBJ2-7	-	TRBV2	-	CASSGADYEQYF	TGTGCCAGCAGTGGGGCAGACTACGAGCAGTACTTC
TRBJ1-1	-	TRBV19	-	CASSTTGKTEAFF	TGTGCCAGTAGTACCACAGGGAAGACTGAAGCTTTCTTT
TRBJ2-2	-	TRBV2	TRBD1	CASRRQGNTGELFF	TGTGCCAGCAGAAGACAGGGAAACACCGGGGAGCTGTTTTTT
TRBJ2-7	-	TRBV19	TRBD2	CASSTLAGYYEQYF	TGTGCCAGTAGCACACTAGCGGGCTACTACGAGCAGTACTTC
TRBJ2-5	-	TRBV5-1	TRBD1	CASKRGQSQETQYF	TGCGCCAGCAAACGGGGACAGTCCCAAGAGACCCAGTACTTC
TRBJ1-5	-	TRBV10-3	TRBD1	CAISGQGSNQPQHF	TGTGCCATCAGTGGACAGGGGTCAAATCAGCCCCAGCATTTT
TRBJ2-2	-	TRBV10-3	-	CAISESPGQHTGELFF	TGTGCCATCAGTGAGTCCCCGGGACAACACACCGGGGAGCTGTTTTTT
TRBJ2-7	-	TRBV6-4	-	CASSEGTSYEQYF	TGTGCCAGCAGTGAAGGGACTTCCTACGAGCAGTACTTC
TRBJ2-7	-	TRBV2	-	CASTEGEQYF	TGTGCCAGCACGGAGGGAGAGCAGTACTTC
TRBJ1-3	-	TRBV11-2	-	CASSLRISGNTIYF	TGTGCCAGCAGCTTGAGGATCTCTGGAAACACCATATATTTT
TRBJ2-1	-	TRBV28	-	CASSFRTAYNEQFF	TGTGCCAGCAGTTTTCGTACGGCCTACAATGAGCAGTTCTTC
TRBJ2-7	-	TRBV6-8	TRBD1	CASSQWDRLSYEQYF	TGTGCCAGCAGCCAGTGGGACAGACTTTCCTACGAGCAGTACTTC
TRBJ1-2	-	TRBV30	-	CAWTAQLPYGYTF	TGTGCCTGGACAGCGCAACTGCCCTATGGCTACACCTTC
TRBJ2-1	-	TRBV10-3	TRBD2	CAISEAGGRADEQFF	TGTGCCATCAGTGAGGCGGGCGGGAGAGCTGATGAGCAGTTCTTC
TRBJ2-5	-	TRBV5-1	TRBD1	CASSPGGTGGQETQYF	TGCGCCAGCAGCCCTGGTGGGACAGGGGGCCAAGAGACCCAGTACTTC
TRBJ1-3	-	TRBV5-1	-	CASSLGPEAGNTIYF	TGCGCCAGCAGCTTGGGCCCCGAGGCGGGAAACACCATATATTTT
TRBJ2-5	once	TRBV2	-	CASRTTAHQETQYF	TGTGCCAGCAGGACGACAGCTCACCAAGAGACCCAGTACTTC
TRBJ2-4	-	TRBV19	-	CASSKSRTTTANLAKNIQYF	TGTGCCAGTAGTAAGTCCCGCACAACGACAGCGAATCTAGCCAAAAACATTCAGTACTTC
TRBJ1-4	-	TRBV2	-	CASRPRVATNEKLFF	TGTGCCAGCAGGCCCCGGGTTGCAACTAATGAAAAACTGTTTTTT
TRBJ2-1	-	TRBV7-9	TRBD2	CASSSGGLAGDEQFF	TGTGCCAGCAGCTCAGGCGGACTAGCGGGAGATGAGCAGTTCTTC
TRBJ2-4	once	TRBV5-1	-	CASSARLGRNIQYF	TGCGCCAGCAGCGCCCGACTAGGGAGAAACATTCAGTACTTC
TRBJ1-2	-	TRBV2	-	CASRGEVGYTF	TGTGCCAGCAGGGGGGAGGTCGGCTACACCTTC
TRBJ2-7	-	TRBV27	-	CASRSTGWGSEFSSYEQYF	TGTGCCAGCAGATCAACCGGGTGGGGTAGCGAGTTCTCCTCCTACGAGCAGTACTTC
TRBJ1-4	-	TRBV14	-	CASSLHSGRSEKLFF	TGTGCCAGCAGCCTCCACTCCGGTAGGAGTGAAAAACTGTTTTTT
TRBJ2-7	-	TRBV5-4	TRBD1	CASSSGQGYEQYF	TGTGCCAGCAGCTCGGGACAGGGCTACGAGCAGTACTTC
TRBJ1-2	-	TRBV25-1	-	CASSDFPGFGGYTF	TGTGCCAGCAGTGATTTTCCAGGGTTCGGTGGCTACACCTTC
TRBJ2-5	-	TRBV5-4	TRBD1	CASSPDRVETQYF	TGTGCCAGCAGCCCGGACAGGGTAGAGACCCAGTACTTC
TRBJ1-2	-	TRBV7-2	-	CASSLVGEAPGANYGYTF	TGTGCCAGCAGCCTGGTCGGGGAGGCCCCCGGAGCTAACTATGGCTACACCTTC
TRBJ2-1	-	TRBV25-1	TRBD2	CASKGGGSYNEQFF	TGTGCCAGCAAAGGCGGGGGCTCCTACAATGAGCAGTTCTTC
TRBJ1-2	few	TRBV18	-	CASSSGALHVRGYTF	TGTGCCAGCTCGAGTGGGGCGCTCCACGTGCGGGGCTACACCTTC
TRBJ2-7	-	TRBV10-2	-	CASREWQVRSYEQYF	TGCGCCAGCAGGGAATGGCAGGTACGCTCCTACGAGCAGTACTTC
TRBJ2-7	-	TRBV29-1	TRBD2	CSVSGGLALTYEQYF	TGCAGCGTCTCAGGGGGACTAGCGCTTACCTACGAGCAGTACTTC
TRBJ2-7	-	TRBV6-4	TRBD1	CASSETGDSYEQYF	TGTGCCAGCAGTGAAACAGGGGACTCCTACGAGCAGTACTTC
TRBJ2-7	-	TRBV6-4	TRBD1	CASSFPGQGYSGQYF	TGTGCCAGCAGTTTCCCGGGACAGGGGTACTCGGGGCAGTACTTC
TRBJ2-3	-	TRBV30	-	CAWSVRRPSGADTQYF	TGTGCCTGGAGTGTGCGGCGGCCCTCGGGGGCAGATACGCAGTATTTT